This TCR beta chain was observed in a study of blood T cell repertoires in COVID-19. Turning to the study itself: The study drew acute and convalescent COVID-19 samples from the United States, Italy and Spain. T cells, B-cell-depleted T cells, or PBMCs supplied cDNA or gDNA.

With 4 bases clipped from V and 2 bases from J, the junction kept 1 base outside the gene matches. This CDR3 comprises 13 residues. The V gene's germline CDR1 is MNHEY and CDR2 SMNVEV (reference sequence). In the authors' methods: The authors estimated nucleated cell counts from reference gene primer amplification. Method: immunoSEQ multiplex PCR; TCRdb's copy keeps in-frame clones and lacks some. Clonal size and the V and J genes are those of that table, whereas D and trimming came from the DNA. In the table there are some 300,000 clones, more than 70% of which are singletons. The chain is built from TRBV27 and TRBJ1-2; 7 bases map to TRBD1. Sequencing input: peripheral blood. The sequence came from a woman younger than 45 who had recovered from COVID-19. CDR3 amino acids: CASSSTGNYGYTF. Written as DNA, the CDR3 is TGTGCCAGCAGTTCGACAGGGAACTATGGCTACACCTTC.